These 15 T cell receptor beta chains came from one sample sequenced in a study of blood T cell repertoires in COVID-19 (TCRdb year 2020). The library came from the immunoSEQ multiplex PCR assay. The table was pulled from immuneACCESS by TCRdb, which kept in-frame rearrangements only. Such tables lose some clones; where checked, under half of the loss comes from unresolved V genes, and the rest has no known cause. Across this sample there are tens of thousands of clones, with 84% seen only once. Jointly, the top ten make up roughly 13% of the sample. What was sequenced was peripheral blood. These receptors all stem from a man in his fifties with COVID-19, enrolled during active disease.

This chain joins TRBV5-1 and TRBJ1-1; 10 bases map to TRBD1. J gave up 5 bases and V 0 bases, and 4 bases lay outside the gene matches. The CDR3 covers 15 residues. Germline CDR1 reads SGHRS; CDR2 reads YFSETQ. As DNA, the CDR3 is TGCGCCAGCAGCTTGGCTGGGACAGGGGCAACTGAAGCTTTCTTT. It yields the protein CASSLAGTGATEAFF.

The rearrangement joins TRBV6-6 to TRBJ1-1; TRBD1 matches at 7 bases. CDR3 size: 14 residues. V lost 7 bases to trimming and J lost 0 bases; unmatched junction nucleotides: 5. Germline V lookup: CDR1 MNHNY, CDR2 SVGAGI (reference sequence). Here the CDR3 DNA reads TGTGCCAGCACCCAGACAGGGTTGAACACTGAAGCTTTCTTT. Its translation is CASTQTGLNTEAFF.

The chain has TRBV4-1 and TRBJ2-3; the D gene is possibly TRBD1 (6 bases). The ends were cut back, 0 bases at V and 0 bases at J, with 13 bases in the middle. Germline CDR1 is MGHRA and CDR2 is YSYEKL. The CDR3 is 17 amino acids. CDR3 region: CASSQDWGRQSTDTQYF. In DNA form, the CDR3 reads TGCGCCAGCAGCCAAGATTGGGGGCGGCAGAGCACAGATACGCAGTATTTT.

This clone was recorded only once. The rearrangement joins TRBV19 to TRBJ2-2; TRBD2 matches 9 bases. The CDR3 extends over 15 amino acids. The germline CDR1 and CDR2 sequences are LNHDA and SQIVND (reference sequence). The trim removed 6 bases at V and 4 bases at J, leaving 6 bases unmatched. The CDR3 reads CASSGGGAITGELFF. The CDR3 DNA reads TGTGCCAGTAGCGGCGGGGGGGCGATCACCGGGGAGCTGTTTTTT.

This chain's CDR3 is CASSYKSGTGGHEQYF. Here the CDR3 DNA reads TGTGCCAGCAGCTACAAGTCCGGGACAGGAGGCCACGAGCAGTACTTC. This chain connects TRBV7-9 to TRBJ2-7; 8 nucleotides align to TRBD1. CDR1 is SEHNR and CDR2 is FQNEAQ in the germline V gene (reference sequence). This CDR3 is built from 16 residues. The ends lost 4 bases at V and 5 bases at J; junction bases unmatched: 13.

V is TRBV6-5 and J is TRBJ1-2; D gene unclear. This CDR3 is built from 14 residues. The V gene lost 6 bases and the J gene lost 0 bases, with 11 bases spanning the gap. Germline assignment: CDR1 MNHEY and CDR2 SVGAGI. The DNA for the CDR3 is TGTGCCAGCAGCCCCGGAGTTTCTAACTATGGCTACACCTTC. It encodes CASSPGVSNYGYTF.

The chain couples TRBV19 to TRBJ1-5; 7 bases are shared with TRBD1. The CDR3 totals 16 residues. CDR1 and CDR2 from the germline V gene are LNHDA and SQIVND (reference sequence). V lost 6 bases and J lost 4; bases outside the gene matches: 12. Written as DNA, the CDR3 is TGTGCCAGTAGGGGTTACGGGACAGAGTTTAATCAGCCCCAGCATTTT. Translation: CASRGYGTEFNQPQHF.

The chain couples TRBV9 to TRBJ2-1; 12 bases are shared with TRBD2. The CDR3 consists of 16 residues. Germline CDR1 is SGDLS and CDR2 is YYNGEE. V gave up 4 bases and J gave up 8 bases; unmatched junction bases: 10. CDR3 region: CASSLSRLAGGDEQFF. The DNA for the CDR3 is TGTGCCAGCAGCTTAAGTCGGCTAGCGGGGGGGGATGAGCAGTTCTTC.

The J gene is TRBJ2-1, the V gene TRBV7-9, with TRBD2 matching 8 bases. Trimming removed 5 bases from V and 7 bases from J; junction bases left unmatched: 19. The CDR3 sequence is 18 residues long. The V gene's germline CDR1 is SEHNR and CDR2 FQNEAQ (reference sequence). Here the CDR3 reads CASSHTIVGRGGANEQFF. As DNA, the CDR3 is TGTGCCAGCAGCCACACTATCGTAGGTCGGGGGGGCGCGAATGAGCAGTTCTTC.

This clone was counted only a few times. The chain joins TRBV2 to TRBJ1-2; D is undetermined. The length of the CDR3 is 13 residues. CDR1 is SNHLY, CDR2 FYNNEI, per germline. The V end lost 2 bases, the J end lost 5 bases, and 9 bases lay between the germline ends. The CDR3 is CASSEQAVYGYTF. The DNA for the CDR3 is TGTGCCAGCAGTGAACAGGCCGTTTATGGCTACACCTTC.

The chain joins TRBV5-4 to TRBJ1-3; 7 bases align to TRBD1. Germline lookup yields CDR1 SGHNT and CDR2 YYREEE (reference sequence). This CDR3 comprises 15 residues. J gave up 0 bases and V 7 bases, and 7 bases lay outside the gene matches. The CDR3 loop reads CASGSTGASGNTIYF. As DNA, the CDR3 is TGTGCCAGCGGATCAACAGGGGCCTCTGGAAACACCATATATTTT.

The gene calls are TRBV2 and TRBJ1-6; no firm D call. Trimming took 7 bases from V and 10 from J, leaving 14 bases between them. This CDR3 spans 13 amino acids. From germline, CDR1 is SNHLY and CDR2 FYNNEI. The CDR3 sequence is CASKVASTSPLHF. For the CDR3, the DNA is TGTGCCAGCAAGGTAGCGAGTACGTCACCCCTCCACTTT.

The chain combines TRBV5-5 with TRBJ1-5; 7 positions agree with TRBD1. In germline, CDR1 is SGHKS, CDR2 YYEKEE (reference sequence). With 2 bases clipped from V and 4 bases from J, the junction kept 3 bases outside the gene matches. This CDR3 comprises 14 residues. The CDR3 DNA reads TGTGCCAGCAGCTTTGGACAGGAAAATCAGCCCCAGCATTTT. This encodes CASSFGQENQPQHF.

J is TRBJ1-4 and V is TRBV7-7; no firm D call. Trimming took 1 base from V and 7 from J, leaving 10 bases between them. CDR3 length: 14 residues. Germline V gene lookup returns CDR1 SSHAT and CDR2 FNYEAQ (reference sequence). CDR3 in amino acids: CASSLEWLGEKLFF. The DNA of the CDR3 is TGTGCCAGCAGCTTAGAGTGGCTTGGTGAAAAACTGTTTTTT.

This clone has just one count. This chain joins TRBV5-1 and TRBJ2-3, with 7 bases identical to TRBD2. Germline values: CDR1 SGHRS, CDR2 YFSETQ. This CDR3 has 15 amino acids. Trimming cost V 9 bases and J 2 bases; bases outside gene matches: 12. DNA of the CDR3: TGCGCCACGTCGCCGACGGGGAGGGACACAGATACGCAGTATTTT. Its protein product is CATSPTGRDTDTQYF.